This T cell receptor (beta chain) is drawn from a study of vaccination and CD4 T cells after COVID-19. The sample's treatment: roughly 10-day PBMC culture with coronavirus spike peptide pools or control peptides (ViraFEST assay). Study results and limitations: The median proportion of reactive clones detected only post-vaccination in convalescent patients was about 87%.

On this clonotype itself: As yet, its antigen is unknown.

Trimming shortened V by 0 bases and J by 2 bases, and 15 bases separated the two germline ends. The CDR3 spans 17 residues. Looked up from germline, CDR1 is MGHRA and CDR2 is YSYEKL. Cultured CD4+ T cell DNA was sequenced using the Oncomine TCR Beta short-read assay. TCRdb reprocessed the PCR reads via MiXCR and lists one record per CDR3 protein. The profile shows about 20,000 distinct CDR3 sequences, roughly 23% of them singletons. The clonotype comes from a human donor with COVID-19. Sequenced sample: cultured CD4+ T cells from blood. The rearrangement uses TRBV4-1 and TRBJ2-3, with D possibly being TRBD1 (6 bases). The CDR3 loop reads CASSQEASRGHTDTQYF. The CDR3, as DNA: TGCGCCAGCAGCCAAGAAGCGAGCAGGGGACACACAGATACGCAGTATTTT.